The entry below gives a single TCR beta chain sequence along with its context. Its antigen remains unidentified. No much larger clone exists at a distance of one base, and base qualities are not known. The CDR3 regions of human TCRbeta chains were subjected to immunosequencing. The source study handled its data this way. TCRs in the repertoires were matched against a reference library of SARS-CoV-2-specific TCRs that had been generated with the MIRA antigen-specificity platform. Breadth was defined as the fraction of unique TCRs that were SARS-CoV-2-associated, and depth was defined as the fraction of total T cells that were SARS-CoV-2-associated. Using the MIRA data, each spike-specific TCR was assigned both to the spike region to which the TCR was reactive and to a CD4 or CD8 class. Log10-transformed breadth and depth values were compared by one-way ANOVA with Sidak's multiple comparisons tests. The immuneACCESS repertoire file appears here via TCRdb, limited to in-frame rearrangements. These files lack a portion of the clones; in checked studies, under half of the deficit traces to unresolved V genes, and the cause of the others is not known. That table furnishes V, J and clone size, whereas the DNA furnished D and trimming. The sample table holds 170,000 or so clones, of which around nine tenths were seen once. The top ten constitute more than 1.3% of the sample.

This specimen comes from a study of T cell responses to AZD1222 COVID-19 vaccine (dated by TCRdb to about 2021). About the investigation overall: AZD1222 recipients with second doses at about 4 weeks or about 12 weeks were pooled, because spike-specific TCR depth and breadth did not differ between schedules. Trial participants were enrolled into age subgroups of 18-55, 56-69 and 70-plus years, which contained around 150, 28 and 57 TCR-sequenced participants, respectively. TCR sequencing covered 230 or so trial participants: approximately 200 given two doses of AZD1222 and 26 given two doses of MenACWY control vaccine.

The time point tag for this specimen amounts to: baseline before first vaccination. Samples from vaccinated people were obtained from the UK trials COV001 and COV002, which included a single-blind randomized controlled phase 2/3 trial of AZD1222 (ChAdOx1 nCoV-19) in healthy adults. For TCRbeta chain sequencing, PBMC samples from trial participants were taken at day 0 and at day 28 after the second dose. Broader findings and caveats from the paper: Vaccine-associated CD4 TCRs spanned the whole spike protein, with dominant responses in regions 160-218 and 743-854. Because no day 14 peak-response samples were available, the repertoires could be characterized only after the peak T cell response. After two AZD1222 doses, spike-specific TCR breadth and depth were significantly higher than at day 0 and than in MenACWY recipients. Conclusions about previously exposed vaccinees were limited because only six AZD1222 recipients were SARS-CoV-2 seropositive at baseline. Nearly half of unique spike-specific TCRs reportedly recognized epitopes outside regions mutated in the B.1.351 and B.1.1.7 variants. Participants were mostly white British, with more females than males. The authors suggested clonal diversity may have been underestimated. The 56-69-year group was small, and its depth increase did not reach significance, likely because of low power.

Here the sequenced sample was peripheral blood, taken on day 0 of AZD1222 vaccination. The sequence derives from an adult in good health.

The CDR3 region: CASSWGVGKSTGELFF. The DNA sequence follows: TGTGCCAGCAGTTGGGGGGTGGGCAAATCAACCGGGGAGCTGTTTTTT. Recombination connected TRBV28 to TRBJ2-2, and perhaps TRBD2 as D gene, on 6 matching bases. Inclusive of the bounding cysteine and phenylalanine, the CDR3 is 16 residues long. Only the CDR3 region is kept as DNA, spanning 48 bases read in frame from base 1. Taken from the germline V gene, the CDR1 and CDR2 loops are MDHEN and SYDVKM. V is cut by 4 bases and J by 5 bases, and the space between the germline ends is 17 bases.